These 18 T cell receptor beta chains came from one sample sequenced in a study of blood T cell repertoires in COVID-19. The assay was immunoSEQ multiplex PCR, and TCRdb's table has in-frame clones only and misses some. The sample lists approximately 80,000 clones, more than 60% occurring once. What was sequenced was peripheral blood. Receptors were obtained from a human donor in a cohort sampled during active COVID-19.

The chain links TRBV3-1 (or the pseudogene TRBV3-2) to TRBJ2-3; D remains unclear. CDR1 LGHDT and CDR2 YNNKEL come from the germline V gene (reference sequence). With 6 bases removed from V and 8 bases from J, the gap between germline ends came to 18 bases. This CDR3 comprises 14 residues. The CDR3 sequence is CASRPGRVSGTQYF. CDR3 DNA sequence: TGTGCCAGCAGACCCGGTCGAGTGTCGGGTACGCAGTATTTT.

V usage is TRBV24-1 and J usage is TRBJ2-1; TRBD1 aligns across 9 bases. The CDR3 is 16 residues long. Trimming cost V 4 bases and J 6 bases; bases outside gene matches: 9. In germline, CDR1 is KGHDR, CDR2 SFDVKD. Here the CDR3 DNA reads TGTGCCACCAGTGACCACCCCGGGACAGGGTTCAATGAGCAGTTCTTC. It is translated as CATSDHPGTGFNEQFF.

The table lists this clone with a few counts. The chain uses TRBV7-8 and TRBJ1-2; 7 bases fit TRBD1. CDR3 length: 15 residues. V shed 0 bases and J 2 bases; nucleotides not matched to a gene: 3. Germline-derived CDR1 and CDR2 are SGHVS and FQNEAQ. This CDR3 is CASSLAKQGNYGYTF. The DNA for the CDR3 is TGTGCCAGCAGCTTAGCTAAACAGGGGAACTATGGCTACACCTTC.

This CDR3 reads CASSFYRVGEQYV. In DNA form, the CDR3 reads TGTGCCAGCAGCTTCTACAGGGTAGGCGAGCAGTACGTC. The chain has TRBV5-6 and TRBJ2-7; TRBD1 is a possible D gene (6 bases). Germline V gene data show CDR1 as SGHDT and CDR2 as YYEEEE. The V and J ends lost 2 bases and 6 bases respectively, with 12 bases between them. The length of the CDR3 is 13 residues.

This clone showed up just a few times. The V call is TRBV7-9, the J call TRBJ2-5; 13 bases line up with TRBD2. The V gene's germline CDR1 is SEHNR and CDR2 FQNEAQ (reference sequence). The ends lost 6 bases at V and 2 bases at J; junction bases unmatched: 6. The CDR3 is 16 amino acids. As DNA, the CDR3 is TGTGCCAGCAGTGGACTAGCGGGAGTCGGTCAAGAGACCCAGTACTTC. Protein: CASSGLAGVGQETQYF. The variable domain in full, with the rest retrieved from reference TRBV7-9 and TRBJ2-5, is DTGVSQNPRHKITKRGQNVTFRCDPISEHNRLYWYRQTLGQGPEFLTYFQNEAQLEKSRLLSDRFSAERPKGSFSTLEIQRTEQGDSAMYLCASSGLAGVGQETQYFGPGTRLLVL.

The chain combines TRBV3-1 (or the pseudogene TRBV3-2) with TRBJ2-1; 7 bases are a match to TRBD1. V lost 4 bases and J lost 4; bases outside the gene matches: 16. The CDR3 is 18 amino acids. CDR1 and CDR2 from the germline V gene are LGHDT and YNNKEL (reference sequence). The CDR3 sequence: CASSPLSGTDTFYNEQFF. In DNA form, the CDR3 reads TGTGCCAGCAGCCCCCTGTCCGGGACAGACACTTTTTACAATGAGCAGTTCTTC.

The chain links TRBV28 to TRBJ1-4; D unresolved. Deletions cut 6 bases from V and 8 bases from J, with 10 bases between. The CDR3 is made up of 12 amino acids. CDR1 and CDR2 (germline): MDHEN, SYDVKM. CDR3 in DNA: TGTGCCAGCAGCCTCGACAAGGAAAAACTGTTTTTT. As protein: CASSLDKEKLFF.

V and J are TRBV18 and TRBJ2-3; 8 bases match TRBD2. The CDR3 consists of 16 residues. Germline V gene lookup returns CDR1 KGHSH and CDR2 LQKENI. After removal of 0 bases from V and 4 bases from J, the junction contained 6 bases not matched to a gene. The CDR3 loop is CASSPPSGGPPDTQYF. In DNA form, the CDR3 reads TGTGCCAGCTCACCACCGTCGGGAGGGCCCCCAGATACGCAGTATTTT.

The chain uses TRBV12-5 and TRBJ2-3; 12 nucleotides agree with TRBD1. Per the germline V gene, CDR1 is LGHNT and CDR2 is FRNRAP. This CDR3 spans 17 amino acids. The J segment lost 6 bases and the V segment lost 6 bases, leaving 13 bases of the junction unmatched. CDR3 nucleotide sequence: TGTGCTAGTGGCCCCGGGACAGGGGGCCTCTGGGGGGATACGCAGTATTTT. Its protein is CASGPGTGGLWGDTQYF.

This clone was counted between two and nine times. As DNA, the CDR3 is TGTGCCAGCAGCCCACAGGGAATCGCTGAAGCTTTCTTT. Encoded protein: CASSPQGIAEAFF. This chain connects TRBV7-3 to TRBJ1-1; D perhaps matches TRBD1 (6 bases). Germline V gene lookup returns CDR1 SGHTA and CDR2 FQGTGA. The CDR3 length is 13 residues. The ends were cut back, 5 bases at V and 6 bases at J, with 13 bases in the middle.

The chain has TRBV30 and TRBJ2-5; perhaps TRBD2 as D (6 bases). This CDR3 is built from 15 residues. V shed 1 base and J shed 5 bases, with 17 bases lying between them. Per the germline V gene, CDR1 is GTSNPN and CDR2 is SVGIG (reference sequence). Here the CDR3 reads CAWSAGVHRGETQYF. The CDR3 DNA sequence: TGTGCCTGGAGTGCTGGGGTGCATCGGGGGGAGACCCAGTACTTC.

The CDR3 nucleotides read TGTGCCAGCAGCTCCTCGGGACTAGCGGGTCTACATTACAATGAGCAGTTCTTC. Residues: CASSSSGLAGLHYNEQFF. The chain carries TRBV7-2 and TRBJ2-1; 12 bases agree with TRBD2. CDR3 size: 18 residues. Germline CDR1 reads SGHTA; CDR2 reads FQGNSA. V shed 4 bases, J shed 4 bases, and the junction held 11 bases outside the gene matches.

This rearrangement joins TRBV6-5 to TRBJ1-3; D is perhaps TRBD1 (5 bases). V was shortened by 4 bases and J by 0 bases, with 13 bases between the two germline ends. Germline V gene sequence: CDR1 MNHEY, CDR2 SVGAGI. The CDR3 length is 16 residues. CDR3 DNA: TGTGCCAGCAGTTTCGACAGCGCGCTCTCTGGAAACACCATATATTTT. Residues: CASSFDSALSGNTIYF.

Notes on this clone: This specimen includes other DNA sequences encoding the same CDR3. V usage is TRBV28 and J usage is TRBJ2-7, with D unclear. This CDR3 has 11 amino acids. V was cut by 1 base and J by 5 bases, with 3 bases left in between. Germline CDR1 and CDR2: MDHEN and SYDVKM. The CDR3 DNA follows: TGTGCCAGCAGTTTATCAGACGAGCAGTACTTC. Amino acids: CASSLSDEQYF.

This clone has a single count. The chain links TRBV6-6 to TRBJ2-5; 7 bases are shared with TRBD1. Germline trimming cut 6 bases from V and 9 bases from J; bases unmatched to any gene: 7. CDR3 length equals 12 residues. Germline values: CDR1 MNHNY, CDR2 SVGAGI (reference sequence). The CDR3 bases are TGTGCCAGCAGCTCCGGACAGGCAGCCCAGTACTTC. Protein: CASSSGQAAQYF.

This clone was recorded a few times. J is TRBJ1-3 and V is TRBV3-1 (or the pseudogene TRBV3-2); possible D gene TRBD1, 5 bases. The V end lost 1 base, the J end lost 0 bases, and 13 bases lay between the germline ends. The length of the CDR3 is 17 residues. Germline CDR1 LGHDT, CDR2 YNNKEL (reference sequence). The CDR3 nucleotides are TGTGCCAGCAGCCAAGTTAGGGGTCTCGGCTCTGGAAACACCATATATTTT. Translating gives CASSQVRGLGSGNTIYF.

The V call is TRBV6-1, the J call TRBJ1-1; D is undetermined. The CDR3 spans 16 residues. CDR1 and CDR2 (germline): MNHNS, SASEGT. The V gene lost 4 bases and the J gene lost 1 base, with 16 bases spanning the gap. CDR3 sequence (DNA): TGTGCCAGCAGTGCGAACTCGCAGGACTGGAACACTGAAGCTTTCTTT. As protein: CASSANSQDWNTEAFF.

This rearrangement joins TRBV5-1 to TRBJ2-1; D not resolved. The germline gives CDR1 SGHRS, CDR2 YFSETQ. The V end lost 0 bases, the J end lost 6 bases, and 10 bases lay between the germline ends. This CDR3 is 14 amino acids long. CDR3 bases: TGCGCCAGCAGCTTGGTGTTAGCAAGCAATGAGCAGTTCTTC. Amino acid sequence: CASSLVLASNEQFF.